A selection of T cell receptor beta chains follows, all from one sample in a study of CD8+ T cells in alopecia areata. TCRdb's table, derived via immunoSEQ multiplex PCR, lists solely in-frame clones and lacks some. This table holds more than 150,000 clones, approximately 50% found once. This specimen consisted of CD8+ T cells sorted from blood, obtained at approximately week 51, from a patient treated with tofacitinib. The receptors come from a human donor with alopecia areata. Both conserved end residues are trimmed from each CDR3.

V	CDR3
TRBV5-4	ASSPGQSNYGYT
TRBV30	AWSSGWGNEQY
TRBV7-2	ASSLAFRGQVNSPLH
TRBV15	ATSRDQGASQPQH
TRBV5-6	ASSGQGFNYGYT
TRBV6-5	ASSYAGGEDTQY
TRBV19	ASSSTRGPYGEQY
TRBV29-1	SVDGLNTGELF
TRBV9	ASSVGSQEQY
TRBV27	ASSLRRTDTQY
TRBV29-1	SAADRGVEAF
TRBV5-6	ASSLDGETQY
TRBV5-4	ASSSVGAQETQY
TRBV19	ASSPPPSQGRPYEQY
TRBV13	ASSLGQSNSPLH
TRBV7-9	ASSSSGDRGEAF
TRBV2	ANRLPDTQY